This T cell receptor (beta chain) originates from a study of identifying expanded T cells in peripheral blood (dated 2019 in TCRdb). Some background on the complete study: Technical replicates were generated by sequencing separate aliquots of the same genomic DNA pool, and four replicates were compared pairwise.

The paper as a whole reports these results and caveats: Both the number of clones called differentially abundant and the false-positive rate were significantly reduced by the beta-binomial model across all healthy-donor time intervals. About 1.1 differentially abundant clones were flagged by the binomial model between technical replicates, whereas about 15 and 19 were flagged over about two weeks and four weeks, respectively. For all healthy donors, the variance in clone template counts between approximately 2-week samples rose significantly as total template count increased. The authors expected biological variance in healthy repertoires might increase further over much longer intervals such as months to years.

This clone has more than one count but fewer than ten. Its antigen is unknown. Base qualities were left out, and no much larger clone turns up one base away. The trim is 5 bases for V and 5 bases for J, with a gap of 7 bases between the germline ends. Its CDR3 holds 11 amino acids, cysteine through phenylalanine. Only CDR3 DNA remains: 33 bases, in frame from the first base. CDR1 and CDR2 (LNHDA, SQIVND) derive from the germline V gene (reference sequence). TCRbeta CDR3 regions were profiled with the immunoSEQ Assay using bias-controlled multiplex PCR amplification of genomic DNA. The source study handled its data this way. To quantify the absolute abundance of each unique TCRbeta CDR3 region, the sequences were collapsed and filtered. Two models were used to test differential abundance: a binomial model (Fisher-equivalent) and a beta-binomial model that adds time-dependent variance fitted from healthy donors. Clones with fewer than 5 combined templates were removed, and a clone was called differentially abundant if the clone's Benjamini-Hochberg FDR was below 0.01. Using the form v = (b*log(k)+a)^2, the beta-binomial variance was modeled as a function of the total template count across the two samples. TCRdb provides this immuneACCESS table in a form limited to in-frame rearrangements. Some clones are lacking; in checked studies, under half of them reflect an unresolved V gene, and why the rest are absent is not known. V and J calls and clone size are given by that table; D and trimming were obtained from the DNA. The sample records roughly 100,000 clones, around 89% of which are singletons. Of the sample, 13% to 15% falls within the top ten clones.

No immune events such as infections were documented for the healthy donors during the collection period. To calibrate time-dependent variance in a beta-binomial model of T-cell clone differential abundance, blood repertoires from healthy donors were used as a training cohort. There were roughly 10 healthy donors in the training cohort, of whom 3 were female and 7 were male. The donors were between roughly 25 and 70 years old, with an average age of about 45 years. Whole blood was collected from each healthy donor at three time points spaced approximately 13 days apart and obtained from a commercial supplier. For immunosequencing, genomic DNA was extracted from whole blood that had not been sorted.

Sample: blood. The chain employs TRBV19 and TRBJ2-7; the D gene lacks a confident call. The TCR comes from a person aged 18-70 years in good health. Here is the DNA: TGTGCCAGTAGTCTTTGGGACGAGCAGTACTTC. Protein translation: CASSLWDEQYF.